This TCR beta chain was identified in a study of blood T cell repertoires in COVID-19. About the study: The samples span acute and convalescent COVID-19 from the United States, Italy and Spain. Sample material is recorded as cDNA or gDNA derived from T cells, B-cell-depleted T cells, or PBMCs.

Here immunoSEQ multiplex PCR was the method, and the copy in TCRdb shows in-frame clones only, minus some. This sample carries 200,000 or so clones, approximately 86% of them seen once, and the ten largest clones take 2.1%. This clone was recorded once. The CDR3 is made up of 16 amino acids. V gave up 3 bases and J gave up 7 bases; unmatched junction bases: 7. In germline, CDR1 is SGHVS, CDR2 FNYEAQ. The chain uses TRBV7-6 and TRBJ1-6; 9 nucleotides align to TRBD1. The sequence was collected from a man between 70 and 80 years old with active or convalescent COVID-19. Sequenced material: peripheral blood. The CDR3 nucleotides read TGTGCCAGCAGCTTGGGGACAGGGATGCGCAATTCACCCCTCCACTTT. Protein sequence: CASSLGTGMRNSPLHF. The whole variable domain, remainder taken from reference TRBV7-6 and TRBJ1-6, is GAGVSQSPRYKVTKRGQDVALRCDPISGHVSLYWYRQALGQGPEFLTYFNYEAQQDKSGLPNDRFSAERPEGSISTLTIQRTEQRDSAMYRCASSLGTGMRNSPLHFGNGTRLTVT.